This T cell receptor beta chain was recovered during a study of cytomegalovirus exposure and HLA in healthy donors (dated by TCRdb to between 2016 and 2019). Looking at the study overall: An earlier analysis of under 600 of the donors reported 250 to 300 Gb of sequence data and about 100 million unique TCR beta sequences from about 200 million T cells. Typing coverage differed by locus: A, B, C, DRB1 and DQB1 were typed in about 629-630 donors, DQA1 in 522, DPA1 in some 600, and DPB1 in around 440. The later analysis used no new phenotypic data to find candidate immune exposures, relying instead on TCR beta sequences and their occurrence across donors. In a later genetic analysis, genome-wide SNP genotypes for about 65% of the roughly 700 donors were used, and that subset was treated as a discovery cohort. Across approximately 400 genotyped donors of the cohort, an average of about 250,000 unique TCR beta nucleotide sequences per donor were sequenced, and about a sixth of those sequences were non-productive. An early release that covered about 600 HLA-typed donors contained 250 to 350 gigabases of sequencing data and 75 million to 100 million unique TCR sequences. To predict cytomegalovirus infection status, the study combined high-throughput TCR immunosequencing, statistical association of individual TCRs with disease status, and machine learning. In an earlier analysis of 587 of the donors, high-throughput TCR beta sequencing was used to judge whether each TCR beta V gene segment behaved as functional or pseudogenic. All discovery cohort repertoires had been generated using a single sequencing platform. A handful of DR-DQ haplotypes were handled as single units for association and clustering because linkage in the cohort was strong. Besides the first cohort of approximately 670 subjects, a separate validation cohort made up of over a hundred different subjects was used. The study profiled the T cell repertoires of 500 to 800 subjects by immunosequencing and related them to cytomegalovirus serostatus. HLA typing included class I and class II loci at four-digit resolution. A later analysis re-analyzed previously published TCR beta repertoires from 500 to 700 donors and added high-resolution HLA genotyping to study TCR occurrence patterns. The study aimed to test whether cataloging public T cell receptors could reveal signatures of past pathogen exposure. Donor age, sex, ethnicity and CMV serostatus were compiled alongside the repertoire data. The genetic ancestry cluster associated with self-reported Caucasian donors included roughly four fifths of the approximately 410 genotyped donors. General conclusions and limits of the study: The only immune exposure information available for the cohort was CMV serostatus. In a later analysis, over 15,000 TCR beta sequences were associated with specific HLA alleles at a false discovery rate of 0.05. The study listed 150 to 200 TCR beta chains as associated with cytomegalovirus. Because the 87-base-pair reads could not distinguish some IMGT-functional V segments, including TRBV6-2 and TRBV6-3, those segments were excluded. Three of the identified cytomegalovirus-associated TCR beta chains were confirmed in vitro to be specific for cytomegalovirus antigens. According to the authors, the approach could potentially be generalized to other disease states and immunological phenotypes. According to a later analysis, parvovirus B19, influenza, CMV and Epstein-Barr virus appeared linked to several top co-occurrence clusters. Strong co-occurrence of HLA alleles, especially DR and DQ, made assigning TCR associations to individual alleles difficult. A later analysis found that TCR association rates varied across HLA loci, with DRB1 alleles showing the most associated TCRs and HLA-C alleles the fewest. The earlier analysis of 450 to 700 of the donors excluded roughly 16 rarely observed V segments, including chromosome 9 orphons, because counts were too low. Linkage disequilibrium might explain the correlated functional status among segregating V segments, but an unknown experimental factor could not be excluded. According to a later analysis, most CMV-associated TCR beta chains appeared to be HLA-restricted, and the HLA associations seemed to be driven largely by CMV exposure. The presence/absence analyses assumed that sequencing depth was roughly uniform across donors, and that assumption may not be true. A later analysis found that HLA-associated TCR beta chains were more clonally expanded and had lower generation probabilities than equally common non-associated chains. A later genetic analysis associated a missense DCLRE1C variant with V-gene and J-gene trimming of TCR beta chains, and an independent cohort replicated the association. Most TCR sequences were seen in very few donors, while some public TCRs were found in many individuals. A further reported finding was that TCR beta sequences accurately predicted the HLA-A and HLA-B alleles for most subjects in the first cohort. The classifier was reported to diagnose cytomegalovirus status with high specificity and sensitivity in both the original cohort and the validation cohort. Broadly in line with IMGT annotations, most TCR beta V segments showed up in productive rearrangements about 90% or about 30% of the time in an earlier analysis of some 590 of the donors. A later genetic analysis reported fewer N-insertions in productive TCRs among donors in an Asian-associated ancestry cluster than the approximately 670-donor mean. A cluster of highly shared sequence variants was judged likely to represent a technical artifact of the sequencing pipeline. HLA typing was unavailable for some donors at each locus, so association tests used only the typed subset. In this cohort, only TCR beta chains were sequenced, and detectable features were limited by the absence of alpha or paired-chain data.

The cohort was made up of about 670 healthy bone marrow donors. Cohort members were all nominally healthy when sampled, although unrecorded immune exposures were likely present. The donor tested CMV seronegative and was one of the 352 seronegative cohort members. A peripheral blood sample was provided by each donor, and peripheral blood mononuclear cells were used for TCR beta sequencing. The Qiagen DNeasy Blood Extraction Kit was used to extract genomic DNA from the blood cell samples. Per the germline V gene, SGHAT is the CDR1 and FQNNGV is the CDR2. The CDR3 has 13 amino acids, counting the end cysteine and phenylalanine. The only DNA kept is the CDR3, 39 bases in frame from the first base. For this chain, trimming is 4 bases at the V end and 9 bases at the J end, and the number of junction bases without a gene match is 4. The library was obtained by the immunoSEQ multiplex PCR assay. For the multiplex PCR, a mixture combining 60 forward primers for TCR Vbeta segments and 13 reverse primers for TCR Jbeta segments was used. The CDR3 region of rearranged TCR beta genes was amplified from genomic DNA by a multiplex PCR assay. The amplified TCR beta libraries were sequenced on the Illumina HiSeq System as 87-base-pair reads. On the study's bioinformatics: A later analysis tallied roughly 78 million unique TCR beta chains across the 666 repertoires, and around 10 million of those chains were shared by two or more donors. To remove PCR and sequencing errors, raw reads were error-corrected and collapsed into unique sequences using a nearest-neighbor algorithm that merged closely related sequences. CDR3 sequences were aligned to IMGT reference sequences to assign V, D and J gene segments. Each retained sequence needed at least a six-nucleotide match to both a V gene segment and a J gene segment. Rearrangements were called productive when the CDR3 lacked stop codons and stayed in frame with V and J; all others were non-productive. CDR3 was defined by IMGT convention, running from the second conserved V-encoded cysteine to the conserved J-encoded phenylalanine. The earlier analysis of more than 450 of the donors excluded sequences that lacked an unambiguous match to a single V gene segment. An earlier analysis of 450 to 650 of the donors called V segments functional above 56.7% productive rearrangements and segregating when the between-donor standard deviation exceeded 5%. A statistical classification framework was built to diagnose cytomegalovirus status from the catalog of TCR beta chain sequences. A later analysis assigned V and J genes by comparing TCR nucleotide sequences with IMGT/GENE-DB human TR gene sequences. A later analysis assigned CDR3 sequences and most-parsimonious VDJ recombination scenarios with the TCRdist pipeline. In a later analysis, each TCR beta chain was defined by its CDR3 amino acid sequence together with its V-gene family, and reads without a unique V-gene family were excluded. In a later analysis, approximately 640 highly shared, low-generation-probability nucleotide sequences were removed to address suspected cross-contamination and a sequencing artifact. In a later analysis, a clonal expansion index for each public chain was calculated from normalized within-repertoire ranks of inferred template counts. In a later analysis, generation probabilities were computed with a VDJ recombination model fitted to out-of-frame rearrangements, and the resulting probabilities were checked against IGoR. Hypergeometric tests were used in a later analysis to score TCR-TCR, TCR-HLA and TCR-CMV co-occurrence, with a repertoire-size bias correction applied to the TCR pairs. False discovery rates were estimated in a later analysis by permuting HLA or CMV assignments 20 times. In a later analysis, co-occurring TCRs were grouped with DBSCAN, and TCRdist sequence similarity was added when clustering was performed within HLA-allele-positive subsets. Repertoires with fewer than 30,000 or more than 120,000 public chains were left out of co-occurrence clustering, as were a handful of repertoires with anomalous nucleotide sharing. Here the immuneACCESS table is served through TCRdb, limited to in-frame sequences with V and J called. Missing clones are a known gap in these copies; in checked studies unresolved V genes cover under half, and the rest lacks a known reason. V, J and clone size derive from that table, while D and trimming were established from the DNA sequence. In all, the sample holds a few hundred thousand clones, and more than 65% of those were seen once. Approximately 1.7% of the sample is taken by the ten largest.

Of note for this clone: The target of this receptor is not known. No base quality values were provided; no much bigger clone lies one nucleotide off.

The sequence is built from TRBV11-2 and TRBJ2-1, with 9 central nucleotides matching TRBD1. This clonotype was sampled from a young woman in good health and CMV-seronegative. The sequencing sample was made of PBMCs. The CDR3 in this case is CASSSDRGTEQFF. The sequence in DNA is TGTGCCAGCAGCTCTGACAGGGGGACTGAGCAGTTCTTC.